This TCR beta chain was sequenced for a study of shared clonotypes between healthy human individuals. Study findings and constraints: For sorted subsets, rarefaction showed incomplete sequencing despite large depth.

As for this clone: Its antigen is still unknown. The identical CDR3 is also encoded by other nucleotide sequences in the sample.

CD4+ cells yielded CD45RA+ naive and CD45RA-negative memory subsets. In the sorted-subset replicate PCRs, 150 to 250 ng DNA, 25,000 to 35,000 T cell genomes, was used. Here immunoSEQ multiplex PCR was the method, and the copy in TCRdb shows in-frame clones only, minus some. Of approximately 2.5 million clones listed, more than 80% are singletons. The sample was naive CD4+ T cells sorted from blood. Indicated subset: CD45RA+ positively selected. The TCR comes from a man aged 18 to 30 in good health.

In DNA form, the CDR3 reads TGCGCCAGCAGCCAAGATCCCGGGGCAACTAATGAAAAACTGTTTTTT. As protein: CASSQDPGATNEKLFF. The chain is built from TRBV4-1 and TRBJ1-4; no clear D. Germline CDR1 is MGHRA and CDR2 is YSYEKL. This CDR3 is built from 16 residues. Trimming removed 0 bases at V and 0 bases at J, with 8 bases between.